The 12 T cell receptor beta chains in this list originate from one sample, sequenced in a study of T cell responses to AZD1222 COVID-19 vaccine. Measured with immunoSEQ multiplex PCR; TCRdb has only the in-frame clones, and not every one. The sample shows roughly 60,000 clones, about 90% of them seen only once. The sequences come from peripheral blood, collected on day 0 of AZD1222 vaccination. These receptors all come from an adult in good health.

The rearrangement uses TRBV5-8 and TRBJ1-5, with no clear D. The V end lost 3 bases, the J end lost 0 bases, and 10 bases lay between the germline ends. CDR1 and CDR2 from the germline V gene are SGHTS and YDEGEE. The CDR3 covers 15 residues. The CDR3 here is CASSYSSGSNQPQHF. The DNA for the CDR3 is TGTGCCAGCAGCTACTCGAGCGGTAGCAATCAGCCCCAGCATTTT. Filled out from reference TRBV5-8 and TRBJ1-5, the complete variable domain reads EAGVTQSPTHLIKTRGQQATLRCSPISGHTSVYWYQQALGLGLQFLLWYDEGEERNRGNFPPRFSGRQFPNYSSELNVNALELEDSALYLCASSYSSGSNQPQHFGDGTRLSIL.

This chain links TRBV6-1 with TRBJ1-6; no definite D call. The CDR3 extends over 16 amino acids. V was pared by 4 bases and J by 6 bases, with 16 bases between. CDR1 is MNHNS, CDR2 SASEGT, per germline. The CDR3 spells CASSGPQISSNSPLHF. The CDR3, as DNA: TGTGCCAGCAGTGGCCCCCAGATAAGTTCTAATTCACCCCTCCACTTT.

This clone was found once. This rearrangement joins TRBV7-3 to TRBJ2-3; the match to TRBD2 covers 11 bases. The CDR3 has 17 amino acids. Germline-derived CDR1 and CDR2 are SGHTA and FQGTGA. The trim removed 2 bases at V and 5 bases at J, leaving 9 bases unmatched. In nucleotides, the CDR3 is TGTGCCAGCAGCTTATTAGCGGGGGGGCCAAATCAAGATACGCAGTATTTT. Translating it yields CASSLLAGGPNQDTQYF.

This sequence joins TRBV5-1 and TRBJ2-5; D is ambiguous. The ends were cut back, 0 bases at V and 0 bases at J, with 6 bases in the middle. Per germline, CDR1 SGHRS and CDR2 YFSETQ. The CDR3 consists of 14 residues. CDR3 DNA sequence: TGCGCCAGCAGCTTGGATCCTAACCAAGAGACCCAGTACTTC. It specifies CASSLDPNQETQYF. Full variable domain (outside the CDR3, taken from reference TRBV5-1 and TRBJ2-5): KAGVTQTPRYLIKTRGQQVTLSCSPISGHRSVSWYQQTPGQGLQFLFEYFSETQRNKGNFPGRFSGRQFSNSRSEMNVSTLELGDSALYLCASSLDPNQETQYFGPGTRLLVL.

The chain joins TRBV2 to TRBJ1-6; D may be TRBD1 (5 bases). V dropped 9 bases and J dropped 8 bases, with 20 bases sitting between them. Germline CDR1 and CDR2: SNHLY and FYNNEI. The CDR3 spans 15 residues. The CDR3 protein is CARRGGSLAHSPLHF. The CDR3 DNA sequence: TGTGCCAGGAGGGGTGGTTCCCTCGCTCATTCACCCCTCCACTTT.

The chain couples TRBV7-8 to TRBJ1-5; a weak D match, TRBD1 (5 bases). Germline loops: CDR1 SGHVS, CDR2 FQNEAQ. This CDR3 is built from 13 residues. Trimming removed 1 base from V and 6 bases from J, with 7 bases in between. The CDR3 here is CASSLDGGQPQHF. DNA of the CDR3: TGTGCCAGCAGCTTAGACGGGGGTCAGCCCCAGCATTTT.

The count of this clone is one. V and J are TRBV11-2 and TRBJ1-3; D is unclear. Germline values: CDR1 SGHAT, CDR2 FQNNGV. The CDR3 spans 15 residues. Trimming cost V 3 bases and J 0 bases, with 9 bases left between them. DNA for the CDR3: TGTGCCAGCAGCTTTGACGGGGTCTCTGGAAACACCATATATTTT. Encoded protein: CASSFDGVSGNTIYF.

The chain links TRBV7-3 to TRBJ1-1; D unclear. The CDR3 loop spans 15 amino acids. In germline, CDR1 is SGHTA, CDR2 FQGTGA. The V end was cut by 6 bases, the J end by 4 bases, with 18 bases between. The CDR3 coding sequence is TGTGCCAGCAGTCGTAGGACCCAACGGTCCACTGAAGCTTTCTTT. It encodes CASSRRTQRSTEAFF. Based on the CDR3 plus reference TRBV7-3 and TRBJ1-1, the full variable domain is GAGVSQTPSNKVTEKGKYVELRCDPISGHTALYWYRQSLGQGPEFLIYFQGTGAADDSGLPNDRFFAVRPEGSVSTLKIQRTERGDSAVYLCASSRRTQRSTEAFFGQGTRLTVV.

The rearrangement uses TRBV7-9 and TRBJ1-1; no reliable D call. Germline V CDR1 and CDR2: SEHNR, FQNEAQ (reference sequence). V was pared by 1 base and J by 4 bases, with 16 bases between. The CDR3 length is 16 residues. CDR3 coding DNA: TGTGCCAGCAGCTTAGTCCCAGGACTGGTCGGCACTGAAGCTTTCTTT. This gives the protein CASSLVPGLVGTEAFF.

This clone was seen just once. CDR3: CSVSYNGGDTEAFF. CDR3 DNA sequence: TGCAGCGTTTCTTACAATGGGGGGGACACTGAAGCTTTCTTT. The chain joins TRBV29-1 to TRBJ1-1, with TRBD1 as a possible D gene (5 bases). In germline, CDR1 is SQVTM, CDR2 ANQGSEA. V gave up 5 bases and J gave up 3 bases, with 16 bases separating them. This CDR3 contains 14 residues.

The CDR3 loop reads CASTQDYLSTDTQYF. The DNA of the CDR3 is TGTGCCAGCACACAGGACTACCTAAGCACAGATACGCAGTATTTT. J is TRBJ2-3 and V is TRBV18, with D maybe TRBD2 (6 bases). This CDR3 spans 15 amino acids. Germline values: CDR1 KGHSH, CDR2 LQKENI. V lost 8 bases and J 0 bases, leaving 15 bases between the germline ends.

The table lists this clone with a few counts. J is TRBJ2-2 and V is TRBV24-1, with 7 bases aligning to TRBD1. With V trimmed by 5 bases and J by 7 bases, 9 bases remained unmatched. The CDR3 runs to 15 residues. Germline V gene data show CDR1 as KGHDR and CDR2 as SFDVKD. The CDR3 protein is CATSVDRAWGGELFF. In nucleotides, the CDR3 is TGTGCCACCAGTGTTGACAGGGCTTGGGGCGGGGAGCTGTTTTTT.